A single sample is the source of the 32 T cell receptor beta chains below, sequenced in a study of graft-versus-host responses after intestinal transplantation (dated by TCRdb to the early 2020s). Libraries were built with the immunoSEQ multiplex PCR assay. TCRdb took over this immuneACCESS table, retaining in-frame rearrangements with V and J assigned. Such tables are incomplete; in checked studies, under half of the missing clones stem from an unresolved V gene, and the remainder is unexplained. A total of some 86,000 clones appear in this sample, 90% to 95% of them only once. Under 6.5% of the sample rests with the top ten. What these receptors recognize is not known. The sample's time point, from its label and the paper: cells obtained before transplantation from donor or recipient. Sequencing was performed on unstimulated CD8+ T cells sorted from spleen or lymph node cells, taken before intestinal transplant. These TCRs come from a human donor who received an intestinal transplant.

The rearrangement joins TRBV27 to TRBJ2-5, with TRBD2 identical over 7 bases. The CDR3 is 16 residues long. Trimming cost V 5 bases and J 2 bases; bases outside gene matches: 11. Germline V lookup: CDR1 MNHEY, CDR2 SMNVEV (reference sequence). The CDR3 DNA reads as TGTGCCAGCAGTCCCTTGGCGGGAGAGGGGCAAGAGACCCAGTACTTC. Its translation is CASSPLAGEGQETQYF.

The chain links TRBV11-1 to TRBJ2-5; 9 bases are shared with TRBD1. The CDR3 contains 18 residues. In germline, CDR1 is SGHAT, CDR2 FQDESV (reference sequence). Unmatched junction bases numbered 10, after V lost 0 bases and J lost 2 bases. CDR3 in DNA: TGTGCCAGCAGCTTAGCAGATTATAGGACAGGGGAACAAGAGACCCAGTACTTC. Amino acids: CASSLADYRTGEQETQYF.

The chain employs TRBV15 and TRBJ2-1; TRBD2 aligns across 12 bases. The germline V gene has CDR1 LNHNV and CDR2 YYDKDF (reference sequence). V trimming: 0 bases; J trimming: 9 bases; junction bases outside the gene matches: 3. The CDR3 has 15 amino acids. The CDR3: CATSREASGGAEQFF. The CDR3 DNA is TGTGCCACCAGCAGAGAGGCTAGCGGGGGGGCTGAGCAGTTCTTC.

This chain connects TRBV11-2 to TRBJ2-3, with TRBD2 as a possible D gene (5 bases). V shed 3 bases and J shed 2 bases, with 15 bases lying between them. Germline V lookup: CDR1 SGHAT, CDR2 FQNNGV. The CDR3 sequence is 16 residues long. CDR3 bases: TGTGCCAGCAGCTTGTACGAGGGCCTCCCCACAGATACGCAGTATTTT. Amino acids: CASSLYEGLPTDTQYF. Looking up the rest from reference TRBV11-2 and TRBJ2-3 gives the full variable domain: EAGVAQSPRYKIIEKRQSVAFWCNPISGHATLYWYQQILGQGPKLLIQFQNNGVVDDSQLPKDRFSAERLKGVDSTLKIQPAKLEDSAVYLCASSLYEGLPTDTQYFGPGTRLTVL.

This chain joins TRBV5-6 and TRBJ1-5; 8 bases match TRBD1. The germline CDR1 and CDR2 sequences are SGHDT and YYEEEE. The CDR3 runs 14 residues. The V and J ends lost 1 base and 7 bases, in that order; junction bases with no gene match: 4. CDR3 region: CASSLLTGDQPQHF. The CDR3 bases are TGTGCCAGCAGCTTGTTGACAGGGGACCAGCCCCAGCATTTT.

This chain uses TRBV6-6 with TRBJ2-1, with D perhaps TRBD1 (5 bases). CDR3 length equals 16 residues. Germline V gives CDR1 MNHNY, CDR2 SVGAGI (reference sequence). V was pared by 5 bases and J by 6 bases, with 20 bases between. The CDR3 bases are TGTGCCAGCAGTCCGTGGGGCCAAAGGGTTGGCAATGAGCAGTTCTTC. This codes for CASSPWGQRVGNEQFF.

The V call is TRBV13, the J call TRBJ1-6, with D maybe TRBD1 (6 bases). V was pared by 3 bases and J by 3 bases, with 12 bases between. This CDR3 comprises 16 residues. Germline V gives CDR1 PRHDT, CDR2 FYEKMQ (reference sequence). The CDR3 loop is CASSFGGVNYNSPLHF. The CDR3 coding sequence is TGTGCCAGCAGCTTCGGGGGCGTCAACTATAATTCACCCCTCCACTTT.

The J gene is TRBJ1-5, the V gene TRBV27; D remains unclear. Trimming shortened V by 11 bases and J by 4 bases, and 15 bases separated the two germline ends. Germline CDR1 is MNHEY and CDR2 is SMNVEV (reference sequence). This CDR3 is built from 13 residues. The CDR3, as DNA: TGTGCCCTGGGGTGTTTCGGGAATCAGCCCCAGCATTTT. This translates into CALGCFGNQPQHF.

V gene TRBV21-1 combines with J gene TRBJ2-3; the D call of TRBD2 is as the table states it, not checked on the DNA. TRBV21-1 is a pseudogene locus. This CDR3 has 14 residues. The CDR3 is CASKGKREVDTQYF. CDR3 nucleotides: TGTGCCAGCAAGGGGAAGCGGGAGGTGGATACGCAGTATTTT.

V usage is TRBV27 and J usage is TRBJ2-3; no firm D call. V gave up 1 base and J gave up 5 bases, with 7 bases separating them. Germline V gene data show CDR1 as MNHEY and CDR2 as SMNVEV (reference sequence). The CDR3 totals 13 residues. The chain's CDR3 is CASSLLSQDTQYF. CDR3 in DNA: TGTGCCAGCAGTTTATTATCGCAAGATACGCAGTATTTT.

This chain uses TRBV5-1 with TRBJ2-3, with 12 nucleotides matching TRBD2. J gave up 2 bases and V 2 bases, and 9 bases lay outside the gene matches. The CDR3 length is 18 residues. The germline V gene has CDR1 SGHRS and CDR2 YFSETQ. The CDR3 DNA is TGCGCCAGCAGCTTTGATCTGGCTAGCGGGGGGGACACAGATACGCAGTATTTT. It codes for CASSFDLASGGDTDTQYF.

The sample holds a few counts of this clone. The chain links TRBV6-1 to TRBJ2-3; the D gene is possibly TRBD2 (5 bases). The germline CDR1 and CDR2 sequences are MNHNS and SASEGT. This CDR3 comprises 11 residues. The V gene lost 5 bases and the J gene lost 10 bases, with 10 bases spanning the gap. The CDR3 reads CASSYAGSQYF. The CDR3 DNA reads as TGTGCCAGCAGTTACGCGGGTTCGCAGTATTTT.

J is TRBJ1-1 and V is TRBV27, with TRBD1 matching 7 bases. The CDR3 is 16 amino acids. Per germline, CDR1 MNHEY and CDR2 SMNVEV (reference sequence). V lost 2 bases, J lost 1 base, and 7 bases stayed unmatched. CDR3 DNA sequence: TGTGCCAGCAGTTTAACTCAGGGGGAGACGAACACTGAAGCTTTCTTT. This codes for CASSLTQGETNTEAFF.

The chain has TRBV7-9 and TRBJ1-1; D unclear. Germline V gene lookup returns CDR1 SEHNR and CDR2 FQNEAQ (reference sequence). This CDR3 has 14 amino acids. Trimming pared 3 bases from V and 1 base from J, leaving 9 bases between. The CDR3 loop reads CASSFLDGNTEAFF. CDR3 in DNA: TGTGCCAGCAGCTTTTTAGACGGGAACACTGAAGCTTTCTTT. The full variable domain, completed using reference TRBV7-9 and TRBJ1-1, is DTGVSQNPRHKITKRGQNVTFRCDPISEHNRLYWYRQTLGQGPEFLTYFQNEAQLEKSRLLSDRFSAERPKGSFSTLEIQRTEQGDSAMYLCASSFLDGNTEAFFGQGTRLTVV.

The chain couples TRBV2 to TRBJ1-3, with a possible D match to TRBD1 (5 bases). V lost 6 bases and J 4 bases, leaving 16 bases between the germline ends. CDR1 and CDR2 (germline): SNHLY, FYNNEI. CDR3 length: 15 residues. The CDR3 loop reads CASREGPGGGNTIYF. As DNA, the CDR3 is TGTGCCAGCAGAGAGGGACCAGGCGGGGGAAACACCATATATTTT.

V gene TRBV11-3 combines with J gene TRBJ2-4, with TRBD1 identical over 11 bases. The length of the CDR3 is 14 residues. CDR1 is SGHNT, CDR2 YENEEA, per germline. J lost 8 bases, V lost 4 bases, and 4 bases had no gene match. The CDR3 region is CASSSGQGADIQYF. The CDR3 coding sequence is TGTGCCAGCAGCTCAGGACAGGGGGCTGACATTCAGTACTTC.

The chain couples TRBV5-1 to TRBJ2-1; the match to TRBD2 covers 7 bases. CDR1 and CDR2 from the germline V gene are SGHRS and YFSETQ. V was clipped by 1 base and J by 0 bases; unmatched bases: 4. This CDR3 region has 16 residues. Here the CDR3 reads CASSLNGGGSYNEQFF. The CDR3 DNA reads as TGCGCCAGCAGCTTGAATGGCGGGGGCTCCTACAATGAGCAGTTCTTC. The full variable domain, its missing parts supplied by reference TRBV5-1 and TRBJ2-1, is KAGVTQTPRYLIKTRGQQVTLSCSPISGHRSVSWYQQTPGQGLQFLFEYFSETQRNKGNFPGRFSGRQFSNSRSEMNVSTLELGDSALYLCASSLNGGGSYNEQFFGPGTRLTVL.

This chain uses TRBV4-2 with TRBJ2-3; 11 bases are a match to TRBD2. Trimming took 3 bases from V and 6 from J; bases not matched to a gene: 5. Per germline, CDR1 LGHNA and CDR2 YNFKEQ. The CDR3 runs 15 residues. In DNA, the CDR3 is TGTGCCAGCAGCCAGGGGACTAGCGGTTTTGATACGCAGTATTTT. Its translation is CASSQGTSGFDTQYF.

For this clone: The sample holds other DNA sequences that translate to the same CDR3. The chain couples TRBV6-5 to TRBJ2-7; D assignment may be TRBD1 or TRBD2 (5 bases each). Germline CDR1 MNHEY, CDR2 SVGAGI. The CDR3 is made up of 13 amino acids. Trimming took off 5 bases at V and 4 bases at J, with 12 bases between the two ends. Written as DNA, the CDR3 is TGTGCCAGCAGTCAGGGCGAGGGATACGAGCAGTACTTC. Residues: CASSQGEGYEQYF.

This chain connects TRBV5-1 to TRBJ2-1; unclear D gene. Between the trimmed V and J ends, which lost 0 bases and 5 bases, there was a span of 12 bases. The CDR3 is 15 residues long. Germline V gene data show CDR1 as SGHRS and CDR2 as YFSETQ. The CDR3 sequence is CASSLGWDQDNEQFF. The DNA for the CDR3 is TGCGCCAGCAGCTTGGGTTGGGATCAGGACAATGAGCAGTTCTTC.

The V gene is TRBV27, the J gene TRBJ1-2, with D uncertain. This CDR3 comprises 16 residues. Germline loops: CDR1 MNHEY, CDR2 SMNVEV (reference sequence). Trimming removed 2 bases at V and 3 bases at J, with 16 bases between. The CDR3 sequence: CASSLKVGEAHYGYTF. The CDR3 nucleotides are TGTGCCAGCAGTTTAAAGGTCGGAGAGGCACACTATGGCTACACCTTC.

This rearrangement joins TRBV7-9 to TRBJ2-7; 11 bases align to TRBD2. Trimming at V came to 3 bases and at J to 2 bases, leaving 3 bases not matched to a gene. This CDR3 has 15 residues. CDR1 SEHNR and CDR2 FQNEAQ come from the germline V gene (reference sequence). This chain's CDR3 is CASSFSSGGTYEQYF. The DNA for the CDR3 is TGTGCCAGCAGCTTCTCTAGCGGGGGGACCTACGAGCAGTACTTC.

The CDR3 nucleotides are TGTGCCAGCAGTTACTCGAGGGACGGAAACACCATATATTTT. The encoded protein is CASSYSRDGNTIYF. The chain employs TRBV6-5 and TRBJ1-3; D is perhaps TRBD1 (5 bases). V lost 0 bases to trimming and J lost 4 bases, with 7 bases between them. From germline, CDR1 is MNHEY and CDR2 SVGAGI. The CDR3 covers 14 residues.

The chain has TRBV30 and TRBJ2-7, with D unresolved. Trimming cost V 2 bases and J 9 bases, with 11 bases left between them. Germline CDR1 and CDR2: GTSNPN and SVGIG (reference sequence). The CDR3 contains 11 residues. This CDR3 reads CAWSPKDGQYF. The CDR3 nucleotides read TGTGCCTGGAGTCCAAAGGACGGGCAGTACTTC. Filled out from reference TRBV30 and TRBJ2-7, the complete variable domain reads SQTIHQWPATLVQPVGSPLSLECTVEGTSNPNLYWYRQAAGRGLQLLFYSVGIGQISSEVPQNLSASRPQDRQFILSSKKLLLSDSGFYLCAWSPKDGQYFGPGTRLTVT.

V is TRBV4-1 and J is TRBJ1-1; tentatively, D is TRBD1 (5 bases). Germline assignment: CDR1 MGHRA and CDR2 YSYEKL. The CDR3 runs to 16 residues. V shed 2 bases and J shed 4 bases, with 17 bases lying between them. This CDR3 is CASSQIGQGRSTEAFF. In DNA, the CDR3 is TGCGCCAGCAGCCAAATAGGGCAGGGACGTAGCACTGAAGCTTTCTTT.

The CDR3 coding sequence is TGTGCCAGCAGTTACGCAGCATACAATGAGCAGTTCTTC. Its translation: CASSYAAYNEQFF. The V call is TRBV6-5, the J call TRBJ2-1; no definite D call. The CDR3 contains 13 residues. Germline CDR1 MNHEY, CDR2 SVGAGI. Trimming pared 2 bases from V and 4 bases from J, leaving 6 bases between.

In the case of this clone: This same CDR3 is encoded by further DNA sequences in the sample. The rearrangement uses TRBV9 and TRBJ1-1, with no clear D. The CDR3 has 13 amino acids. Germline CDR1 is SGDLS and CDR2 is YYNGEE. V was cut by 0 bases and J by 2 bases, with 5 bases left in between. In DNA, the CDR3 is TGTGCCAGCAGCGTAGGAGCCAACACTGAAGCTTTCTTT. Residues: CASSVGANTEAFF.

The V call is TRBV5-1, the J call TRBJ2-3, with D perhaps matching TRBD2 (6 bases). The V gene's germline CDR1 is SGHRS and CDR2 YFSETQ. V shed 3 bases and J shed 6 bases, with 14 bases lying between them. The CDR3 contains 14 residues. Here the CDR3 reads CASSSDLGGDTQYF. CDR3 coding DNA: TGCGCCAGCAGCTCGGACCTAGGAGGGGATACGCAGTATTTT.

V and J are TRBV7-9 and TRBJ1-2; D not resolved. The CDR3 runs 14 residues. Per germline, CDR1 SEHNR and CDR2 FQNEAQ (reference sequence). V was pared by 0 bases and J by 5 bases, with 10 bases between. Here the CDR3 DNA reads TGTGCCAGCAGCTTAGCACCAGCGTGGTATGGCTACACCTTC. Translated: CASSLAPAWYGYTF.

The chain links TRBV12-1 to TRBJ1-2. TRBV12-1 is a pseudogene locus. CDR3 length: 9 amino acids. The CDR3 protein is CASSRVWDF. DNA for the CDR3: TGTGCCAGCAGCCGCGTTTGGGACTTC.

The V call is TRBV5-6, the J call TRBJ2-3, with no clear D. The germline CDR1 and CDR2 sequences are SGHDT and YYEEEE. V was cut by 2 bases and J by 6 bases, with 19 bases left in between. The CDR3 extends over 16 amino acids. CDR3 sequence (DNA): TGTGCCAGCAGCTTAGTAAACCTGGTCCGGGTGGATACGCAGTATTTT. Protein: CASSLVNLVRVDTQYF.

The CDR3 sequence is CASSQRDNSYEQYF. In DNA form, the CDR3 reads TGCGCCAGCAGCCAACGGGACAACTCCTACGAGCAGTACTTC. The chain uses TRBV4-1 and TRBJ2-7, with TRBD1 as a possible D gene (6 bases). This CDR3 is built from 14 residues. V dropped 2 bases and J dropped 0 bases, with 8 bases sitting between them. Germline CDR1 MGHRA, CDR2 YSYEKL.